These T cell receptor beta chains were read from a single sample in a study of T cell repertoires in cytomegalovirus infection. TCRdb re-analysed the reads in MiXCR, keeping a single row per CDR3 protein. Of hundreds of thousands of distinct CDR3 sequences in the sample, roughly 43% were seen once. No antigen has been assigned to these receptors. The sequenced sample was cultured PBMCs, obtained from culture after CMV antigen stimulation. These TCRs come from a human donor in good health (CMV status not recorded). Some clones in this sample may be carry-over from other donors' samples. The CDR3 runs from the conserved cysteine through the conserved F or W. The D gene is left open where the match is weak. Clone size appears in some rows only: once, few, many, or a class for an expanded clone.

>-|TRBV5-1|TRBJ1-1|-
CASSLARSGEAFF
TGCGCCAGCAGCTTGGCCAGGTCAGGTGAAGCTTTCTTT
>-|TRBV4-1|TRBJ2-7|-
CASSQDPAGPYEQYF
TGCGCCAGCAGCCAAGATCCGGCGGGGCCCTACGAGCAGTACTTC
>-|TRBV6-1|TRBJ2-7|-
CASSRSVLGGSYEQYF
TGTGCCAGCAGTCGTTCAGTATTAGGGGGTTCCTACGAGCAGTACTTC
>-|TRBV7-8|TRBJ1-5|many
CASSSDPSLSNQPQHF
TGTGCCAGCAGCTCGGATCCTTCCTTGAGCAATCAGCCCCAGCATTTT
>TRBD2|TRBV11-2|TRBJ2-7|-
CASSPPSGRAYEQYF
TGTGCCAGCAGCCCCCCTAGCGGGAGGGCCTACGAGCAGTACTTC
>-|TRBV19|TRBJ2-2|-
CASSPPLGYTGELFF
TGTGCCAGTAGTCCCCCCCTAGGCTACACCGGGGAGCTGTTTTTT
>-|TRBV29-1|TRBJ1-2|once
CSGEHGNYGYTF
TGCAGCGGGGAACACGGAAACTATGGCTACACCTTC
>TRBD1|TRBV7-9|TRBJ2-7|medium-sized
CASSGRPDRVGEQYF
TGTGCCAGCAGCGGACGTCCGGACAGGGTCGGGGAGCAGTACTTC
>-|TRBV10-3|TRBJ1-5|-
CAIRDSLNQPQHF
TGTGCCATCAGGGACAGCTTAAATCAGCCCCAGCATTTT
>-|TRBV12-3/TRBV12-4|TRBJ2-2|-
CASSLKSGELFF
TGTGCCAGCAGTTTAAAGAGCGGGGAGCTGTTTTTT
>TRBD1|TRBV4-2|TRBJ1-1|few
CASSQPGQTNTEAFF
TGTGCCAGCAGCCAGCCGGGACAGACGAACACTGAAGCTTTCTTT
>TRBD2|TRBV7-8|TRBJ2-5|few
CASSLAIGLAGIRETQYF
TGTGCCAGCAGCTTAGCCATCGGACTAGCGGGGATTAGAGAGACCCAGTACTTC
>TRBD1|TRBV12-3/TRBV12-4|TRBJ1-1|-
CASSFRGDSLNTEAFF
TGTGCCAGCAGTTTCCGAGGGGACAGCTTGAACACTGAAGCTTTCTTT
>TRBD1|TRBV7-2|TRBJ1-2|few
CASSPGTAQRGYTF
TGTGCCAGCAGCCCAGGGACAGCCCAACGGGGCTACACCTTC
>-|TRBV2|TRBJ2-1|few
CASTDTGKDTSNEQFF
TGTGCCAGCACAGACACGGGGAAGGACACCAGCAATGAGCAGTTCTTC
>-|TRBV7-2|TRBJ2-1|-
CASSQRTRALWFF
TGTGCCAGCAGTCAACGAACCAGGGCCCTTTGGTTCTTC
>-|TRBV10-3|TRBJ1-2|-
CAISAEGTYGYTF
TGTGCCATCAGCGCGGAGGGAACCTATGGCTACACCTTC
>-|TRBV28|TRBJ1-1|few
CASSWGGVTEAFF
TGTGCCAGCAGTTGGGGGGGGGTTACTGAAGCTTTCTTT
>TRBD1|TRBV19|TRBJ1-5|-
CASKNRGGEVNQPQHF
TGTGCCAGTAAGAACAGGGGGGGCGAAGTCAATCAGCCCCAGCATTTT
>-|TRBV5-4|TRBJ2-7|few
CASRRYGAYEQYF
TGTGCCAGCAGACGGTATGGTGCCTACGAGCAGTACTTC
>TRBD1|TRBV6-2/TRBV6-3|TRBJ2-7|-
CASSAWTGWDEQYF
TGTGCCAGCAGTGCTTGGACAGGGTGGGACGAGCAGTACTTC
>-|TRBV7-8|TRBJ2-1|-
CASNPRRGGYNEQFF
TGTGCCAGCAACCCGCGCAGGGGAGGCTACAATGAGCAGTTCTTC
>TRBD1|TRBV5-5|TRBJ1-4|few
CASSSMSGQGALEEKLFF
TGTGCCAGCAGCTCAATGTCGGGACAGGGGGCTCTGGAAGAAAAACTGTTTTTT
>TRBD2|TRBV6-6|TRBJ2-1|-
CASRSGSSRNEQFF
TGTGCCAGCAGGAGCGGGAGTTCTCGCAATGAGCAGTTCTTC
>-|TRBV12-3/TRBV12-4|TRBJ1-2|few
CASSLDPSRRYGYTF
TGTGCCAGCAGTTTAGACCCCTCTCGGAGATATGGCTACACCTTC
>-|TRBV6-6|TRBJ1-5|-
CASSPTWEYSNQPQHF
TGTGCCAGCAGTCCTACCTGGGAATATAGCAATCAGCCCCAGCATTTT